The 28 T cell receptor beta chains presented below share a single source sample, sequenced in a study of T cell repertoires in cytomegalovirus infection. TCRdb processed the reads anew with MiXCR; each CDR3 protein has one entry. The repertoire holds hundreds of thousands of distinct CDR3 sequences, with under 40% as singletons. Their specific antigens are unknown. Specimen: cultured CD8+ T cells from PBMCs, collected from culture after CMV antigen stimulation. Receptor source: a human donor in good health (CMV status not recorded). Some clones in this sample may be carry-over from other donors' samples.

This clonotype was seen a handful of times. This chain links TRBV7-2 with TRBJ1-5; 8 positions match TRBD1. Per germline, CDR1 SGHTA and CDR2 FQGNSA. The junction had 7 bases not matched to a gene; V was cut back by 5 bases and J by 7 bases. The CDR3 contains 14 residues. In DNA, the CDR3 is TGTGCCAGCAGCCTTACAGGGGGTGAGCAGCCCCAGCATTTT. Translating it yields CASSLTGGEQPQHF.

This rearrangement joins TRBV20-1 to TRBJ2-1; D may be TRBD1 (5 bases). CDR3 size: 15 residues. Germline-derived CDR1 and CDR2 are DFQATT and SNEGSKA (reference sequence). Trimming stripped 4 bases from V and 4 bases from J, with 17 bases between. CDR3 in amino acids: CSAKVAQAKYNEQFF. In DNA form, the CDR3 reads TGCAGTGCTAAAGTGGCACAGGCAAAATACAATGAGCAGTTCTTC.

This clonotype has a handful of counts. The chain employs TRBV5-6 and TRBJ1-5; D not certain. CDR3 length: 15 residues. Germline V gene data show CDR1 as SGHDT and CDR2 as YYEEEE. Trimming took off 0 bases at V and 2 bases at J, with 9 bases between the two ends. The CDR3 coding sequence is TGTGCCAGCAGCTTGGATGAGGCAGGCAATCAGCCCCAGCATTTT. Its translation: CASSLDEAGNQPQHF.

The V call is TRBV12-3 or TRBV12-4, the J call TRBJ2-3; 7 nucleotides align to TRBD1. The V segment lost 6 bases and the J segment 1 base; nucleotides outside the gene matches: 4. The CDR3 loop spans 14 amino acids. The CDR3 bases are TGTGCCAGCAGGGACGGGACAGGCACAGATACGCAGTATTTT. Amino acid sequence: CASRDGTGTDTQYF.

This chain connects TRBV4-1 to TRBJ2-1, with TRBD2 matching over 7 bases. Per germline, CDR1 MGHRA and CDR2 YSYEKL. The CDR3 totals 15 residues. V was pared by 3 bases and J by 4 bases, with 6 bases of the junction left unmatched. DNA of the CDR3: TGCGCCAGCAGCCAGCCGACTAGCCGGTACAATGAGCAGTTCTTC. Amino acids: CASSQPTSRYNEQFF.

The gene calls are TRBV2 and TRBJ2-1; D is uncertain. The CDR3 consists of 15 residues. Trimming removed 2 bases at V and 2 bases at J, with 10 bases between. CDR1 SNHLY and CDR2 FYNNEI come from the germline V gene. The CDR3 reads CASSESRAAYNEQFF. As DNA, the CDR3 is TGTGCCAGCAGTGAATCTAGGGCGGCCTACAATGAGCAGTTCTTC.

The V gene is TRBV12-3 or TRBV12-4, the J gene TRBJ1-3, with 9 bases matching TRBD1. The CDR3 spans 15 residues. Trimming removed 6 bases from V and 3 bases from J; junction bases left unmatched: 6. The CDR3 DNA sequence: TGTGCCAGCAGCCTACAGGGGGCGCTTGGAAACACCATATATTTT. Protein: CASSLQGALGNTIYF.

The table lists this clonotype with a few counts. This chain uses TRBV7-8 with TRBJ2-7; TRBD2 agrees at 10 bases. The ends lost 0 bases at V and 5 bases at J; junction bases unmatched: 19. Germline CDR1 is SGHVS and CDR2 is FQNEAQ. The CDR3 is 20 amino acids. CDR3 nucleotide sequence: TGTGCCAGCAGCTTAGCAGGGCGAGCGGGGGGGCTAGCGTTGAAGGACGAGCAGTACTTC. It codes for CASSLAGRAGGLALKDEQYF.

The chain recombines TRBV5-6 with TRBJ2-1; no clear D gene. The CDR3 covers 13 residues. In germline, CDR1 is SGHDT, CDR2 YYEEEE. V shed 4 bases and J shed 10 bases, with 15 bases lying between them. The CDR3 sequence: CASSPKQRREQFF. CDR3 coding DNA: TGTGCCAGCAGCCCGAAGCAGCGCCGAGAGCAGTTCTTC. The full variable domain, with the rest looked up from reference TRBV5-6 and TRBJ2-1, is DAGVTQSPTHLIKTRGQQVTLRCSPKSGHDTVSWYQQALGQGPQFIFQYYEEEERQRGNFPDRFSGHQFPNYSSELNVNALLLGDSALYLCASSPKQRREQFFGPGTRLTVL.

This clonotype was counted a few times. The chain carries TRBV5-6 and TRBJ1-2; unclear D gene. This CDR3 has 14 amino acids. Trimming took 1 base from V and 0 from J, leaving 7 bases between them. Looked up from germline, CDR1 is SGHDT and CDR2 is YYEEEE. CDR3 in amino acids: CASSLSSSNYGYTF. In DNA, the CDR3 is TGTGCCAGCAGCTTGTCCAGTTCTAACTATGGCTACACCTTC.

The chain employs TRBV4-1 and TRBJ1-2; D uncertain. The V and J ends lost 0 bases and 7 bases respectively, with 9 bases between them. The CDR3 totals 13 residues. Per germline, CDR1 MGHRA and CDR2 YSYEKL. Written as DNA, the CDR3 is TGCGCCAGCAGCCAAGATTGGGGAACTGGCTACACCTTC. Encoded protein: CASSQDWGTGYTF.

V and J are TRBV27 and TRBJ2-7, with TRBD1 identical over 7 bases. Germline lookup yields CDR1 MNHEY and CDR2 SMNVEV (reference sequence). V trimming: 1 base; J trimming: 2 bases; junction bases outside the gene matches: 17. The CDR3 has 19 residues. CDR3 DNA sequence: TGTGCCAGCAGTTTATTTCCCCATTTACCCGGGACAGAACCCTACGAGCAGTACTTC. It yields the protein CASSLFPHLPGTEPYEQYF.

CDR3 nucleotide sequence: TGTGCCAGCAGCCCAGGAGGGGGAATCTATGGCTACACCTTC. Its translation is CASSPGGGIYGYTF. The chain joins TRBV7-9 to TRBJ1-2; perhaps TRBD1 as D (6 bases). Germline V lookup: CDR1 SEHNR, CDR2 FQNEAQ (reference sequence). V dropped 5 bases and J dropped 4 bases, with 14 bases sitting between them. The CDR3 loop spans 14 amino acids.

Comment on this clonotype: A clone one base away is much larger, so this may be a read error. The chain's CDR3 is CVSSARTLKNTEAFF. CDR3 DNA sequence: TGTGTCAGCAGTGCCCGGACGCTAAAAAACACTGAAGCTTTCTTT. The gene calls are TRBV12-3 or TRBV12-4 and TRBJ1-1; no clear D gene. The CDR3 spans 15 residues.

Comments on this clonotype: Given a much more abundant clone one base away, this may be a read error. This rearrangement joins TRBV5-6 to TRBJ2-7; TRBD1 agrees at 9 bases. Germline values: CDR1 SGHDT, CDR2 YYEEEE. This CDR3 is 14 amino acids long. The CDR3 DNA is TGTGTCAGTCTAATACAGGGGGCCTCCTACGAGCAGTACGTC. Translation: CVSLIQGASYEQYV.

Ten or more counts support this clonotype. The V call is TRBV12-3 or TRBV12-4, the J call TRBJ2-1; D is possibly TRBD1 or TRBD2 (6 bases each). The CDR3 sequence is 14 residues long. V lost 5 bases, J lost 8 bases, and 16 bases lay in between. CDR3 DNA: TGTGCCAGCAGTAAGGGGGGCGCGACGGATGAGCAGTTCTTC. Amino acids: CASSKGGATDEQFF.

A few counts support this clonotype. This chain joins TRBV6-5 and TRBJ1-1, with TRBD1 matching over 9 bases. The ends lost 7 bases at V and 5 bases at J; junction bases unmatched: 8. There are 14 residues in the CDR3. Germline V gene lookup returns CDR1 MNHEY and CDR2 SVGAGI. The CDR3 DNA is TGTGCCAGCACCGACAGGGGGTCGAGGACTGAAGCTTTCTTT. Translating it yields CASTDRGSRTEAFF.

V and J are TRBV7-6 and TRBJ2-2, with a possible D match to TRBD1 (6 bases). CDR3 length: 12 amino acids. Between the trimmed V and J ends, which lost 7 bases and 6 bases, there was a span of 9 bases. Germline CDR1 is SGHVS and CDR2 is FNYEAQ. The CDR3 DNA is TGTGCCAGCAACAAGGGGGCCGGGGAGCTGTTTTTT. As protein: CASNKGAGELFF.

The CDR3 spells CATSDPDRGGYNEQFF. The DNA for the CDR3 is TGTGCCACCAGTGACCCGGACAGGGGGGGCTACAATGAGCAGTTCTTC. The chain employs TRBV24-1 and TRBJ2-1; 10 nucleotides match TRBD1. V was pared by 4 bases and J by 3 bases, with 5 bases of the junction left unmatched. CDR1 and CDR2 (germline): KGHDR, SFDVKD. This CDR3 contains 16 residues.

In DNA, the CDR3 is TGTGCCAGCAGCTTTACATACTCCTACAATGAGCAGTTCTTC. Translating it yields CASSFTYSYNEQFF. The chain uses TRBV7-3 and TRBJ2-1; the D is unclear. This CDR3 contains 14 residues. Germline values: CDR1 SGHTA, CDR2 FQGTGA. The germline V and J ends were trimmed by 3 bases and 0 bases, with 6 bases remaining between them.

The J gene is TRBJ2-1, the V gene TRBV19; D unresolved. V lost 5 bases to trimming and J lost 0 bases, with 11 bases between them. CDR1 and CDR2 from the germline V gene are LNHDA and SQIVND (reference sequence). CDR3 size: 15 residues. The DNA of the CDR3 is TGTGCCAGTAGTTTCCGTCCGAGCTCCTACAATGAGCAGTTCTTC. Its translation is CASSFRPSSYNEQFF. Complete variable domain (other parts from reference TRBV19 and TRBJ2-1): DGGITQSPKYLFRKEGQNVTLSCEQNLNHDAMYWYRQDPGQGLRLIYYSQIVNDFQKGDIAEGYSVSREKKESFPLTVTSAQKNPTAFYLCASSFRPSSYNEQFFGPGTRLTVL.

This chain links TRBV27 with TRBJ1-5; 10 nucleotides agree with TRBD1. J gave up 3 bases and V 8 bases, and 7 bases lay outside the gene matches. The CDR3 spans 15 residues. The germline CDR1 and CDR2 sequences are MNHEY and SMNVEV (reference sequence). The CDR3 nucleotides read TGTGCCAGCGGACGACAGGGGGCCCCCAATCAGCCCCAGCATTTT. This codes for CASGRQGAPNQPQHF.

A word on this clonotype: A read error may explain this, as a much larger clone is one base away. V and J are TRBV7-6 and TRBJ2-1; 9 positions match TRBD2. This CDR3 spans 16 amino acids. V lost 1 base, J lost 9 bases, and 10 bases stayed unmatched. CDR1 and CDR2 from the germline V gene are SGHVS and FNYEAQ. Here the CDR3 reads CASSLVLAGLDGEQFF. DNA of the CDR3: TGTGCCAGCAGCTTAGTACTAGCGGGCCTTGACGGTGAGCAGTTCTTC.

This clonotype showed up just a few times. This chain's CDR3 is CASSSGGTPETQYF. CDR3 DNA: TGTGCCAGTAGTAGCGGGGGGACCCCAGAGACCCAGTACTTC. This rearrangement joins TRBV19 to TRBJ2-5; 8 nucleotides agree with TRBD2. The CDR3 contains 14 residues. Trimming removed 4 bases from V and 4 bases from J; junction bases left unmatched: 5. Germline CDR1 LNHDA, CDR2 SQIVND (reference sequence). Based on the CDR3 plus reference TRBV19 and TRBJ2-5, the full variable domain is DGGITQSPKYLFRKEGQNVTLSCEQNLNHDAMYWYRQDPGQGLRLIYYSQIVNDFQKGDIAEGYSVSREKKESFPLTVTSAQKNPTAFYLCASSSGGTPETQYFGPGTRLLVL.

This clonotype was counted a few times. V and J are TRBV6-2 or TRBV6-3 and TRBJ2-7; D is possibly TRBD2 (5 bases). The germline V gene encodes CDR1 MNHEY and CDR2 SVGEGT. V was pared by 2 bases and J by 1 base, with 15 bases between. This CDR3 spans 16 amino acids. CDR3 sequence (DNA): TGTGCCAGCAGTTACCGCGAGGGCCAAGGGTCCTACGAGCAGTACGTC. It codes for CASSYREGQGSYEQYV.

This chain connects TRBV12-3 or TRBV12-4 to TRBJ2-5; D might be TRBD2 (5 bases). This CDR3 contains 14 residues. Deletions cut 5 bases from V and 5 bases from J, with 15 bases between. The CDR3 region has the DNA TGTGCCAGCAGTCCGGGCCGCGGGTGGGAGACCCAGTACTTC. Translating it yields CASSPGRGWETQYF.

This chain links TRBV27 with TRBJ2-5, with TRBD1 matching over 9 bases. The CDR3 has 16 amino acids. V was pared by 2 bases and J by 4 bases, with 8 bases of the junction left unmatched. Germline loops: CDR1 MNHEY, CDR2 SMNVEV (reference sequence). CDR3 amino acids: CASSLRGTGSRETQYF. The DNA of the CDR3 is TGTGCCAGCAGTTTACGAGGGACAGGGAGTCGAGAGACCCAGTACTTC.

In the case of this clonotype: Germline is not matched at one junction end, which may reflect a read error. The rearrangement links TRBV29-1 to TRBJ1-2, with D possibly matching TRBD1 (5 bases). CDR1 is SQVTM, CDR2 ANQGSEA, per germline. The CDR3 sequence is 14 residues long. The CDR3 DNA follows: TGCAGCGTGGAAGCCAGGGATTCGAACTATGGCTACACCTTC. Encoded protein: CSVEARDSNYGYTF.